What follows are 12 T cell receptor beta chains derived from one specimen sequenced in a study of CD8 T cells in ankylosing spondylitis. TCRdb re-derived calls from the 5' RACE reads in MiXCR, one entry per CDR3 protein. The table lists a few hundred thousand distinct CDR3 sequences, less than 25% of them singletons. Source material: blood, either unsorted or a sorted T cell fraction (not recorded which). These receptors were obtained from a female donor with ankylosing spondylitis or in good health (not recorded which).

CDR3 residues: CASSEGHLRTEAFF. In DNA, the CDR3 is TGTGCCAGCAGTGAGGGACACCTAAGGACTGAAGCTTTCTTT. The rearrangement joins TRBV6-1 to TRBJ1-1; possibly TRBD1 for D (6 bases). Deletions cut 3 bases from V and 5 bases from J, with 13 bases between. The CDR3 spans 14 residues. The germline gives CDR1 MNHNS, CDR2 SASEGT.

This clonotype was detected only a few times. The genes are TRBV9 and TRBJ2-7; perhaps TRBD2 as D (5 bases). Trimming removed 1 base at V and 2 bases at J, with 10 bases between. The CDR3 covers 14 residues. Germline values: CDR1 SGDLS, CDR2 YYNGEE. CDR3: CASSVSPGTYEQYF. The CDR3 region has the DNA TGTGCCAGCAGCGTATCGCCCGGGACCTACGAGCAGTACTTC.

The chain couples TRBV28 to TRBJ2-1; 8 bases match TRBD1. V was clipped by 4 bases and J by 9 bases; unmatched bases: 11. CDR3 size: 15 residues. CDR1 and CDR2 from the germline V gene are MDHEN and SYDVKM. The CDR3 protein is CASSSPFQGAFEQFF. For the CDR3, the DNA is TGTGCCAGCAGTTCGCCTTTCCAGGGGGCTTTTGAGCAGTTCTTC.

The chain recombines TRBV5-1 with TRBJ2-4; TRBD2 matches at 8 bases. The J segment lost 6 bases and the V segment lost 0 bases, leaving 8 bases of the junction unmatched. The CDR3 contains 16 residues. CDR1 is SGHRS and CDR2 is YFSETQ in the germline V gene. DNA of the CDR3: TGCGCCAGCAGCTTGGGTGGTCGAAGCGGGGGAAACATTCAGTACTTC. It translates to CASSLGGRSGGNIQYF.

This clonotype was seen a handful of times. The chain has TRBV9 and TRBJ2-7; TRBD2 matches at 7 bases. The CDR3 is 14 residues long. Looked up from germline, CDR1 is SGDLS and CDR2 is YYNGEE. J lost 6 bases, V lost 3 bases, and 9 bases had no gene match. CDR3 DNA sequence: TGTGCCAGCAGCGGCCTAGCGGTAGACGGCGAGCAGTACTTC. Translating it yields CASSGLAVDGEQYF.

This clonotype was counted between two and nine times. The rearrangement uses TRBV20-1 and TRBJ1-5; unclear D gene. The germline V gene has CDR1 DFQATT and CDR2 SNEGSKA (reference sequence). Trimming took off 0 bases at V and 0 bases at J, with 9 bases between the two ends. This CDR3 contains 15 residues. The DNA for the CDR3 is TGCAGTGCTAGAGATTTTCAGATTAGCAATCAGCCCCAGCATTTT. This codes for CSARDFQISNQPQHF.

The chain uses TRBV20-1 and TRBJ1-1; D is possibly TRBD1 (5 bases). Germline-derived CDR1 and CDR2 are DFQATT and SNEGSKA (reference sequence). The CDR3 runs 15 residues. The V end lost 0 bases, the J end lost 0 bases, and 11 bases lay between the germline ends. In nucleotides, the CDR3 is TGCAGTGCTAGAGATATTCGGACAATGAACACTGAAGCTTTCTTT. Its protein product is CSARDIRTMNTEAFF.

The table lists this clonotype with a few counts. The chain joins TRBV10-3 to TRBJ2-1, with no clear D. The CDR3 is 15 residues long. V lost 5 bases and J 2 bases, leaving 13 bases between the germline ends. The germline CDR1 and CDR2 sequences are ENHRY and SYGVKD. The CDR3 reads CAISLRSPPYNEQFF. The CDR3 nucleotides read TGTGCCATCAGTCTAAGGTCACCTCCCTACAATGAGCAGTTCTTC.

The chain links TRBV2 to TRBJ2-1; a weak D match, TRBD1 (6 bases). CDR3 length: 14 amino acids. V was clipped by 8 bases and J by 4 bases, with 15 bases between them. The germline CDR1 and CDR2 sequences are SNHLY and FYNNEI. The CDR3 coding sequence is TGTGCCAGCGGAAACAGGGTCCTATACAATGAGCAGTTCTTC. This codes for CASGNRVLYNEQFF.

The V gene is TRBV4-2, the J gene TRBJ2-3; 11 bases are a match to TRBD2. Losses at the gene ends were 0 bases for V and 4 bases for J; bases not matched to a gene: 6. The CDR3 sequence is 17 residues long. Germline-derived CDR1 and CDR2 are LGHNA and YNFKEQ. The DNA for the CDR3 is TGTGCCAGCAGCCAAGATAGCGGGAGGGGGAGCGCAGATACGCAGTATTTT. This sequence encodes CASSQDSGRGSADTQYF.

The genes are TRBV20-1 and TRBJ2-7, with 10 bases fitting TRBD2. The V and J ends lost 5 bases and 4 bases, in that order; junction bases with no gene match: 8. The CDR3 length is 14 residues. Germline CDR1 is DFQATT and CDR2 is SNEGSKA (reference sequence). CDR3 sequence: CSAPPSGRGYEQYF. The CDR3 DNA reads TGCAGTGCTCCGCCTAGCGGGAGAGGGTACGAGCAGTACTTC.

This chain connects TRBV6-1 to TRBJ2-5, with D perhaps given as TRBD1 or TRBD2 (5 bases each). Germline CDR1 is MNHNS and CDR2 is SASEGT. Deletions cut 0 bases from V and 1 base from J, with 9 bases between. This CDR3 region has 15 residues. In nucleotides, the CDR3 is TGTGCCAGCAGTGAAGCGGGGACGTTCCAAGAGACCCAGTACTTC. The encoded protein is CASSEAGTFQETQYF.